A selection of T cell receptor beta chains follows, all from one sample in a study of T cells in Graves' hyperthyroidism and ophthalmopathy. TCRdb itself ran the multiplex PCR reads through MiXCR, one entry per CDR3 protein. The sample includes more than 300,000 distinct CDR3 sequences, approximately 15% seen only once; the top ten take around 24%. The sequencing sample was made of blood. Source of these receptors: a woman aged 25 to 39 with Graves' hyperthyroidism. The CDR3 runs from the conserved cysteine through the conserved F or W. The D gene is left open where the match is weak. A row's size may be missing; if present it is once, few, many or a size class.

TGTGCCAGCAGAGATCCCGGGGACGAGCAGTACTTC | CASRDPGDEQYF | TRBJ2-7 | many | . | TRBV28 | 12
TGTGCCAGCAGCCCTAACGTGGATTCGGGCCAGCCCCAGCATTTT | CASSPNVDSGQPQHF | TRBJ1-5 | many | . | TRBV27 | 15
TGCAGCGTTGAAGATGGGAGGCAGGGAGGGTCCTACGAGCAGTACTTC | CSVEDGRQGGSYEQYF | TRBJ2-7 | many | TRBD2 | TRBV29-1 | 16
TGTGCCAGCAGCTTATGGTCAAGCGGCCGCAGCAATGAGCAGTTCTTC | CASSLWSSGRSNEQFF | TRBJ2-1 | many | . | TRBV7-8 | 16
TGTGCCAGCAGCTTAGATAACCGGCAGCAGTACTTC | CASSLDNRQQYF | TRBJ2-7 | many | . | TRBV11-2 | 12
TGTGCCACCAGTGTGGCCGTTCCACCTTACGAGCAGTACTTC | CATSVAVPPYEQYF | TRBJ2-7 | many | . | TRBV24-1 | 14
TGTGCCAGCAGTTTGAGGACCGCAGCTTTCTTT | CASSLRTAAFF | TRBJ1-1 | many | . | TRBV12-3/TRBV12-4 | 11
TGCAGTGCTAGAGAGACTAGCGCAACCTACGAGCAGTACTTC | CSARETSATYEQYF | TRBJ2-7 | many | TRBD2 | TRBV20-1 | 14
TGTGCCAGCAGTCCCCTGGTCGGACAGAACAATCAGCCCCAGCATTTT | CASSPLVGQNNQPQHF | TRBJ1-5 | . | . | TRBV28 | 16
TGTGCCAGCAGCAAAGGTCCTAGCGGGGGACACAATGAGCAGTTCTTC | CASSKGPSGGHNEQFF | TRBJ2-1 | few | TRBD2 | TRBV3-1 | 16
TGCAGTGCTAGTGGGCACCATGAAAAACTGTTTTTT | CSASGHHEKLFF | TRBJ1-4 | few | . | TRBV20-1 | 12
TGTGCCATCAGTCAGGGGGAGGCAGATACGCAGTATTTT | CAISQGEADTQYF | TRBJ2-3 | . | . | TRBV10-3 | 13
TGCAGTGCTAGAATCTCCTATGGCTACACCTTC | CSARISYGYTF | TRBJ1-2 | . | . | TRBV20-1 | 11
TGCAGCGTCGCCGGGAGGGCCGATGGAAACACCATATATTTT | CSVAGRADGNTIYF | TRBJ1-3 | few | . | TRBV29-1 | 14
TGTGCCAGTAAGGTGGGAGGCGATTTATTCTACAATGAGCAGTTCTTC | CASKVGGDLFYNEQFF | TRBJ2-1 | . | . | TRBV19 | 16
TGTGCCAGCAGATCATTAAAACCGGGACCTATAAGCTACGAGCAGTACTTC | CASRSLKPGPISYEQYF | TRBJ2-7 | many | . | TRBV11-2 | 17
TGTGCCAGCAGCCAAGAAGGGAATGAGCAGTTCTTC | CASSQEGNEQFF | TRBJ2-1 | few | . | TRBV14 | 12
TGTGCCAGCAGCTTAGACAGGGAGCCGAATGGCTACACCTTC | CASSLDREPNGYTF | TRBJ1-2 | many | . | TRBV7-9 | 14